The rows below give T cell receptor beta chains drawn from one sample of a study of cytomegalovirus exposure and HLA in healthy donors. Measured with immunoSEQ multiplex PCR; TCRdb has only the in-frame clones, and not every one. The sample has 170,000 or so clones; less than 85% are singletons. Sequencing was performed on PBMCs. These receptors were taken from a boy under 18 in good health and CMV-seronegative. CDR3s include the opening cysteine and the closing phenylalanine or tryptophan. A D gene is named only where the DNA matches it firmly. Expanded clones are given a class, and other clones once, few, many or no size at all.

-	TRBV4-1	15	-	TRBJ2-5	TGCGCCAGCAGCACCCGTGTTGAGGGACAAGAGACCCAGTACTTC	CASSTRVEGQETQYF
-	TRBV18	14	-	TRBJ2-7	TGTGCCAGCTCACCTCCCGGCGGACTCTACGAGCAGTACTTC	CASSPPGGLYEQYF
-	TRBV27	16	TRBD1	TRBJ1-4	TGTGCCAGCAGTTTATATGTGACAGGGAGTCGCGAAAAACTGTTTTTT	CASSLYVTGSREKLFF
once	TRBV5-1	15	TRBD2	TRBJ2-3	TGCGCCAGCAGCTTAAGCGGGGGGAGCACAGATACGCAGTATTTT	CASSLSGGSTDTQYF
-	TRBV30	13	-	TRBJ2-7	TGTGCCTGGGGGAACAGGGGGAGGGGGGAGCAGTACTTC	CAWGNRGRGEQYF
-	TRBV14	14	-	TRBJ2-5	TGTGCCAGCAGCCAGGGGAGCTTCCAAGAGACCCAGTACTTC	CASSQGSFQETQYF
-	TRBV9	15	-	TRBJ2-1	TGTGCCAGCAGTAGGGGCGGAAACCCGCCGAATGAGCAGTTCTTC	CASSRGGNPPNEQFF
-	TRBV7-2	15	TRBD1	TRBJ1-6	TGTGCCAGCAGCTTGGGACAGGGTGCTAATTCACCCCTCCACTTT	CASSLGQGANSPLHF
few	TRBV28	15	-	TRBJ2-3	TGTGCCAGCAGTTCCCGGACAGCTTACACAGATACGCAGTATTTT	CASSSRTAYTDTQYF
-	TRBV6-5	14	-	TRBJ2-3	TGTGCCAGCAGCTCAGAGGATCTCACAGATACGCAGTATTTT	CASSSEDLTDTQYF
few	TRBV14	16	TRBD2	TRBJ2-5	TGTGCCAGCAGCCAGATCAGTAGCGGGGGGGCCGAGACCCAGTACTTC	CASSQISSGGAETQYF
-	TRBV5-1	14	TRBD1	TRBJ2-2	TGCGCCAGCAGCCCGAGACAGGGGAGCGGGGAGCTGTTTTTT	CASSPRQGSGELFF
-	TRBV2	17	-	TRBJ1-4	TGTGCCAGCAGTGAACGCGCAGACTTAGCAACTAATGAAAAACTGTTTTTT	CASSERADLATNEKLFF
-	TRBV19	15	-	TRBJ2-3	TGTGCCAGTAGTATAGTTCCAGCGAGCACAGATACGCAGTATTTT	CASSIVPASTDTQYF
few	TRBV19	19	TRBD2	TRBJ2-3	TGTGCCAGTAGTATAGATTGGGGCGGGAGGGCCCTATCCGCAGATACGCAGTATTTT	CASSIDWGGRALSADTQYF
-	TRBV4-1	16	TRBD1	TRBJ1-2	TGCGCCAGCAGCCAAGATAGGACAGGGGAGCGCTATGGCTACACCTTC	CASSQDRTGERYGYTF
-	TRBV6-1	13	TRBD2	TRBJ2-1	TGTGCCAGTCTAGCGGAGTCCTACAATGAGCAGTTCTTC	CASLAESYNEQFF
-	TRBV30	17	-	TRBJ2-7	TGTGCCTGGAGTGCCCTCGTTGCGAGCGGGCGAACCTACGAGCAGTACTTC	CAWSALVASGRTYEQYF
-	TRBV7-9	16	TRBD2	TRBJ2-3	TGTGCCAGCAGCCCAAGAGTCCCGACGGGGGGAGATACGCAGTATTTT	CASSPRVPTGGDTQYF
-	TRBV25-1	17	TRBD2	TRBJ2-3	TGTGCCAGCAGTGAACCCAGATGGCGGGAGCGTACAGATACGCAGTATTTT	CASSEPRWRERTDTQYF
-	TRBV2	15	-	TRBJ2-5	TGTGCCAGCAGTGGAAGGCAGGGGATGGAAGAGACCCAGTACTTC	CASSGRQGMEETQYF
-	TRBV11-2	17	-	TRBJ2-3	TGTGCCAGCAGCTTAGTTCCCCGGAGGACTAGCACAGATACGCAGTATTTT	CASSLVPRRTSTDTQYF
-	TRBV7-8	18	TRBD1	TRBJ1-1	TGTGCCAGCAGCTTAGTGACAGGGGACTTTACCCGAGACACTGAAGCTTTCTTT	CASSLVTGDFTRDTEAFF
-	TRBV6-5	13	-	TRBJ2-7	TGTGCCAGCAGTCCCGACGACAGGAGCGAGCAGTACTTC	CASSPDDRSEQYF
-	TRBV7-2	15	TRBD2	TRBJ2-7	TGTGCCAGCAGCCGGACTAGCGGGGACTCCTACGAGCAGTACTTC	CASSRTSGDSYEQYF
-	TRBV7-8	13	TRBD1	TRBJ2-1	TGTGCCAGCAGCATCAGACAGGGAAATGAGCAGTTCTTC	CASSIRQGNEQFF
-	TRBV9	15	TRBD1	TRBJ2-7	TGTGCCAGCAGCGGGGGGGACAGGGCAACCTACGAGCAGTACTTC	CASSGGDRATYEQYF
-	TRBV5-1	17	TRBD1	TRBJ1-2	TGCGCCAGCAGCCCGCCGGGACAGAACATCCTTAACTATGGCTACACCTTC	CASSPPGQNILNYGYTF
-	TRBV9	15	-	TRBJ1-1	TGTGCCAGCAGCGTAGCTGAGGTAGGGGGAGCTGAAGCTTTCTTT	CASSVAEVGGAEAFF
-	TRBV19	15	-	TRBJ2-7	TGTGCCAGTAGAGCCGGAAGGGGATCCTACGACGAGCAGTACTTC	CASRAGRGSYDEQYF
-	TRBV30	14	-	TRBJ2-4	TGTGCCTGGAATAATAGGGGGACCAAAAACATTCAGTACTTC	CAWNNRGTKNIQYF
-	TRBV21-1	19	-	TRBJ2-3	TGTGCCAGCAGCAAAAAGGGCCCCATGGGCGGGTGGAGCACAGATACGCAGTATTTT	CASSKKGPMGGWSTDTQYF
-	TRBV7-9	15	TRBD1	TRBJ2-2	TGTTCCAGCAGCCTGGACAGGTTGAACACCGGGGAGCTGTTTTTT	CSSSLDRLNTGELFF
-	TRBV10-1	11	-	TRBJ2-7	TGCGCCAGCAGTGAGTCCAACGAGCAGTACTTC	CASSESNEQYF
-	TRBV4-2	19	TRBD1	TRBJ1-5	TGTGCCAGCAGCCCGGGTCCCGGACAGGGGCTATTTAGCAATCAGCCCCAGCATTTT	CASSPGPGQGLFSNQPQHF
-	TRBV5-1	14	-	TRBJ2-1	TGCGCCAGCAGCTTGCTGCAGGGTGGGAATGAGCAGTTCTTC	CASSLLQGGNEQFF
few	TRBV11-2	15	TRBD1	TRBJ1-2	TGTGCCAGCAGCTTATTAGGACAGGGGCCGGTACAGTGCACCTTC	CASSLLGQGPVQCTF
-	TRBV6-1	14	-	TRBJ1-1	TGTGCCAGCAGTGAACCAGGACTGATCACTGAAGCTTTCTTT	CASSEPGLITEAFF
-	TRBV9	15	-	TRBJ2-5	TGTGCCAGCAGCTCGCGGGGACTCCCCCAAGAGACCCAGTACTTC	CASSSRGLPQETQYF
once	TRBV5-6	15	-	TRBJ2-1	TGTGCCAGCAGCTTGAACCCTAGCTCCTACAATGAGCAGTTCTTC	CASSLNPSSYNEQFF
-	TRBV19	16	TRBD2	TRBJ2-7	TGTGCCAGTAGTTCTGTGACTAGCGGGGGCTCCTACGAGCAGTACTTC	CASSSVTSGGSYEQYF
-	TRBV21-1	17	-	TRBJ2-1	TGTGCCAGCAGCAAAGACCTTCTAGCGGGAGTTCGCAATGAGCAGTTCTTC	CASSKDLLAGVRNEQFF
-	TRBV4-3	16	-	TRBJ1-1	TGCGCCAGCAGCCAAGATCTGGGGGCCGGGAACACTGAAGCTTTCTTT	CASSQDLGAGNTEAFF
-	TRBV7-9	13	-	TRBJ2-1	TGTTCCAGCAGCTCTCGGACTGATAACCCTCGGGTCTTC	CSSSSRTDNPRVF
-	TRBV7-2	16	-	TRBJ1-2	TGTGCCAGCAGCCCCGGAAACTTACGGGACACATATGGCTACACCTTC	CASSPGNLRDTYGYTF
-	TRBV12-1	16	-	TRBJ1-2	TGTGCCAGCAGCCCCCGTTTTAAAGTTGAGGTTTATGGCTACACCTTC	CASSPRFKVEVYGYTF
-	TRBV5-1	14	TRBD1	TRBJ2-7	TGCGCCAGCGCTAGAACAGGGGGCGAAAACGAGCAGTACTTC	CASARTGGENEQYF
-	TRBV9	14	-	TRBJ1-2	TGTGCCAGCAGCGTAGGGGGACTTAACTATGGCTACACCTTC	CASSVGGLNYGYTF
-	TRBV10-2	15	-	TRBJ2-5	TGCGCCAGCAGTGAGGGGGCGGGGGCCCGGGAGACCCAGTACTTC	CASSEGAGARETQYF
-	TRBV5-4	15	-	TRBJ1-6	TGTGCCAGCAGTTACATATCCAGGGGTGCCTCACCCCTCCACTTT	CASSYISRGASPLHF
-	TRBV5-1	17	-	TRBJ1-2	TGCGCCAGCAGCAATCCTCTCGGGGGGCTATCAGACTATGGCTACACCTTC	CASSNPLGGLSDYGYTF